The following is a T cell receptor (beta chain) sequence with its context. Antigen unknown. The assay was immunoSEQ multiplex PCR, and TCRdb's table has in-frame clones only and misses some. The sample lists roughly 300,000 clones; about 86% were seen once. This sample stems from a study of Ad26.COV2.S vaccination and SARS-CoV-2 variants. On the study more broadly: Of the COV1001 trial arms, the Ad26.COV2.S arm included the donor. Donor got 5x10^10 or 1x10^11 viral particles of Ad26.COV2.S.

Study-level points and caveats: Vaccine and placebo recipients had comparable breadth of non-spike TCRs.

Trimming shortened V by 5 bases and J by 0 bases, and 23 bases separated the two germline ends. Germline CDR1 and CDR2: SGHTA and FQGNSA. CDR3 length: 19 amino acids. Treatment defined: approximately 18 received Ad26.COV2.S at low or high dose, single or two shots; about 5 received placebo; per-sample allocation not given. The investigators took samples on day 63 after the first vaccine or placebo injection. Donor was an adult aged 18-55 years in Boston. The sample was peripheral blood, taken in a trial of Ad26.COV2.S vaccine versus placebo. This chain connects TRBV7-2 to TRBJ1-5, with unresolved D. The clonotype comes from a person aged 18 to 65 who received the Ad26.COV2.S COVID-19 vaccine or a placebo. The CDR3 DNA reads TGTGCCAGCAGCCCGAACATGGAACCGACGTATTATAGCAATCAGCCCCAGCATTTT. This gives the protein CASSPNMEPTYYSNQPQHF.